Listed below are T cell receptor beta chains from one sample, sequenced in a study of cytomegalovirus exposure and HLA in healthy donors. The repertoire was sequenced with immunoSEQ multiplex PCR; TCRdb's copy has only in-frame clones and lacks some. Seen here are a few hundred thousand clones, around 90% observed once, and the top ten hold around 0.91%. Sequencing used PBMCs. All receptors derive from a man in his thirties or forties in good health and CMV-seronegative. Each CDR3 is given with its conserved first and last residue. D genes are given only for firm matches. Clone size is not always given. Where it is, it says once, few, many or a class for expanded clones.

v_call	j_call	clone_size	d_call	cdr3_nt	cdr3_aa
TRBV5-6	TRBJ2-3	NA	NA	TGTGCCAGCAGACCTGGACTAGGGGGAGATACGCAGTATTTT	CASRPGLGGDTQYF
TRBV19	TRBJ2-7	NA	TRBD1	TGTGCCAGTAGTTTGGGACAGGGGCCGTCGCAGTACTTC	CASSLGQGPSQYF
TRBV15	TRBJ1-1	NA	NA	TGTGCCACCAGCAGAGATCTGGAGGGGACTGAAGCTTTCTTT	CATSRDLEGTEAFF
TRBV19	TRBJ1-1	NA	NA	TGTGCCAGTAGTACACTTTACACTGAAGCTTTCTTT	CASSTLYTEAFF
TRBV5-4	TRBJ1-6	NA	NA	TGTGCCAGCAGCCGACCGGGCGGAGAGGGCCCCTATAATTCACCCCTCCACTTT	CASSRPGGEGPYNSPLHF
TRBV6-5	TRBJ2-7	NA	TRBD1	TGTGCCAGCAGCTCGCAGGGGGCCTACGAGCAGTACTTC	CASSSQGAYEQYF
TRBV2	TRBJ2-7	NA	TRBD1	TGTGCCAGCAGGAGGGACAGGGTTTCATTAGAGCAGTACTTC	CASRRDRVSLEQYF
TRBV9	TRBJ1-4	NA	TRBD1	TGTGCCAGCAGCGTAGCAGGGGGCGGGAGAAATGAAAAACTGTTTTTT	CASSVAGGGRNEKLFF
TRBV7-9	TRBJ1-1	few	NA	TGTGCCAGCACCTGGGGGGAGGAAGCTTTCTTT	CASTWGEEAFF
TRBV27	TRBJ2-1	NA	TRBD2	TGTGCCAGCAGTTTGTCACTAGCGGGGGACAATGAGCAGTTCTTC	CASSLSLAGDNEQFF
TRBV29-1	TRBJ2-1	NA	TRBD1	TGCAGCGTCGGGTCGGGGACAGGGTTATATGAGCAGTTCTTC	CSVGSGTGLYEQFF
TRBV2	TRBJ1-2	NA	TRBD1	TGTGCCAGCAGATCGAAATGGACAGGGGGGGTGGAATTCTACACCTTC	CASRSKWTGGVEFYTF
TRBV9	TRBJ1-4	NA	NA	TGTGCCAGCAGCGTAGTGGACACGGCTGAAAAACTGTTTTTT	CASSVVDTAEKLFF
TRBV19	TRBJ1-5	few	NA	TGTGCCACCCAAGTCGAAGGGAGTCAGCCCCAGCATTTT	CATQVEGSQPQHF
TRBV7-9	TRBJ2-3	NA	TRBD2	TGTGCCAGCAGCTTGATAGGGAGGGGACTCCCGGGAGATACGCAGTATTTT	CASSLIGRGLPGDTQYF
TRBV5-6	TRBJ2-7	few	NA	TGTGCCAGCAGCTGGGGAACAGGGAACGAGCAGTACTTC	CASSWGTGNEQYF
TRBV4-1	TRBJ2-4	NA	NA	TGCGCCAGCAGCCAGGCCTCGGCCAAAAACATTCAGTACTTC	CASSQASAKNIQYF
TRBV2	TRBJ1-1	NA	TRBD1	TGTGCCAGCAGCTGGGACAGCCCCAACACTGAAGCTTTCTTT	CASSWDSPNTEAFF
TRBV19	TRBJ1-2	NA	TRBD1	TGTGCCAGTAGCAAACCGGGACAGGGGGCGTATGGCTACACCTTC	CASSKPGQGAYGYTF
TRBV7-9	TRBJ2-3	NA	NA	TGTGCCAGCCATGGAGGGATCACAGATACGCAGTATTTT	CASHGGITDTQYF
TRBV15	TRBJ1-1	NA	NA	TGTGCCACCAGCCCGAATACCGGGTCCTTCCTAAACACTGAAGCTTTCTTT	CATSPNTGSFLNTEAFF
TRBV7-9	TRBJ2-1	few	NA	TGTGCCAGCAGCTTATTGGCAAGCTCCTACAATGAGCAGTTCTTC	CASSLLASSYNEQFF
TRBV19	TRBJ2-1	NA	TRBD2	TGTGCCAGTAGAGTGCGGGGGGGAAACAATGAGCAGTTCTTC	CASRVRGGNNEQFF
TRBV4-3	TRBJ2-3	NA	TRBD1	TGCGCCAGCGGGGGACAGGTGGGAGATACGCAGTATTTT	CASGGQVGDTQYF
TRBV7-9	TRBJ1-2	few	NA	TGTGCCAGCAGCTTAGCAGAGATTGGCTACACCTTC	CASSLAEIGYTF
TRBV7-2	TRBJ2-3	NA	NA	TGTGCCAGCAGCCGACGGGAATCGATCACAGATACGCAGTATTTT	CASSRRESITDTQYF
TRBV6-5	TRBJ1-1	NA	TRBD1	TGTGCCAGCAGTAGGACAGGCCTGAACACTGAAGCTTTCTTT	CASSRTGLNTEAFF
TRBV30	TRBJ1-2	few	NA	TGTGCCTGGAGCCCTGCTGCGGGGCCTGGTGGCTACACCTTC	CAWSPAAGPGGYTF